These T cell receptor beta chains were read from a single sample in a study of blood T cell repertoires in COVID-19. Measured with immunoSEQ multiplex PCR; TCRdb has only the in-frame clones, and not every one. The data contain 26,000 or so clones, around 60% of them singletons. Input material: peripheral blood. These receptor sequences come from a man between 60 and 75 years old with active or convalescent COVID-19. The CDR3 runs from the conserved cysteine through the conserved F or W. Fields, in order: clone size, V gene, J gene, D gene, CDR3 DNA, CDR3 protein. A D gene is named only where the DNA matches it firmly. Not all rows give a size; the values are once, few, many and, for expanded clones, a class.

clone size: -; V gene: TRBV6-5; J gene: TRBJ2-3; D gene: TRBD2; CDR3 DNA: TGTGCCAGCAGGGAGGGAGGGGCGGGAGATACGCAGTATTTT; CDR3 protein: CASREGGAGDTQYF
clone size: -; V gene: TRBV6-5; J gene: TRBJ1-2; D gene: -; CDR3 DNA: TGTGCCAGCACCGACGACACAGGGTTCGGTGGCTACACCTTC; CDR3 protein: CASTDDTGFGGYTF
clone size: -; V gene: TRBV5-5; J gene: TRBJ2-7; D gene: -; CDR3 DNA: TGTGCCAGCAGCAGCCTAGCATTCTCCTACGAGCAGTACTTC; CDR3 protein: CASSSLAFSYEQYF
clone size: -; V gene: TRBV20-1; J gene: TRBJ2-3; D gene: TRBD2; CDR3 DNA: TGCAGCGGGGGGACAGATACGCAGTATTTT; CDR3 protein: CSGGTDTQYF
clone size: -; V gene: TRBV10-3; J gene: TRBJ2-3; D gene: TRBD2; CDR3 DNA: TGTGCCATCAGTGAGCGGGGGGGCACAGATACGCAGTATTTT; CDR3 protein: CAISERGGTDTQYF
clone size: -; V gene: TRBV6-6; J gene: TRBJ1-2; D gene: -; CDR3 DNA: TGTGCCACGTCTTCGAGGGGGGGAAAGTCTAACTATGGCTACACCTTC; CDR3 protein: CATSSRGGKSNYGYTF
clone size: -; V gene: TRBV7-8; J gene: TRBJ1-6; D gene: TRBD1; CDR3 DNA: TGTGCCAGCAGCTTAGCCGGACAGGGTAATTCACCCCTCCACTTT; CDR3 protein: CASSLAGQGNSPLHF
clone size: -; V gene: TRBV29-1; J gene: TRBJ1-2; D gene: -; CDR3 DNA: TGCAGCGTTGATAGGGGCAACTATGGCTACACCTTC; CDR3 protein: CSVDRGNYGYTF
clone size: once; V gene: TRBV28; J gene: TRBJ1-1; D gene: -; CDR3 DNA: TGTGCCAGCCCACCGGAGGGGGGGACTGGCACTGAAGCTTTCTTT; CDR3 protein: CASPPEGGTGTEAFF
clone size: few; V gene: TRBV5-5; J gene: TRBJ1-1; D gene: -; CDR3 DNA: TGTGCCAGCAGCTTGGCAGGCTGGCAGGGCACTGAAGCTTTCTTT; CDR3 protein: CASSLAGWQGTEAFF
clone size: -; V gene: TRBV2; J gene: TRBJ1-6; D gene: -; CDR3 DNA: TGTGCCAGCAGGGCCGGGACACTTTATAATTCACCCCTCCACTTT; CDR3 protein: CASRAGTLYNSPLHF
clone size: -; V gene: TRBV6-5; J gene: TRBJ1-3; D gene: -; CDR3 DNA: TGTGCCAGCAGCCTCACCGGGAGAAGTGGAAACACCATATATTTT; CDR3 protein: CASSLTGRSGNTIYF
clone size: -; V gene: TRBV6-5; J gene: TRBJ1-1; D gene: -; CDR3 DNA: TGTGCCAGCAGTTGGTCCAACGAGGGTAACACTGAAGCTTTCTTT; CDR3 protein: CASSWSNEGNTEAFF
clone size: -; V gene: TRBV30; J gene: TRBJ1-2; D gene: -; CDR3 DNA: TGTGCCTGGAGGGTAGAGAATGGCTACACCTTC; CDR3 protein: CAWRVENGYTF
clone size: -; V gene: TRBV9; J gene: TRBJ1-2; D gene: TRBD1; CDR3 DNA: TGTGCCAGCAGCGTAGGGGGGACAGCCTATGGCTACACCTTC; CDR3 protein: CASSVGGTAYGYTF
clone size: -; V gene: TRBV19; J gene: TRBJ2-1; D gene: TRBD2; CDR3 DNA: TGTGCCAGTAGTATTAGGGGACTAGCGGTTAGATCGGATGAGCAGTTCTTC; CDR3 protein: CASSIRGLAVRSDEQFF
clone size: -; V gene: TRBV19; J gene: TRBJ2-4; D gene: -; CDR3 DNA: TGTGCCAGTAGTCCTTCGAGGCTAGCCAAAAACATTCAGTACTTC; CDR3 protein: CASSPSRLAKNIQYF
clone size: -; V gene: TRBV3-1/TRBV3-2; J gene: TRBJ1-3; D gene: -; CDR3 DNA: TGTGCCAGCAGCCTGCAGACAGCTGTAAACACCATATATTTT; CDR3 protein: CASSLQTAVNTIYF
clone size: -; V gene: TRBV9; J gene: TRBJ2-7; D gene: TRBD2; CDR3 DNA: TGTGCCAGCAGCGTAGGGCTAGCGGGAGGCCAAAGCTACGAGCAGTACTTC; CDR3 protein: CASSVGLAGGQSYEQYF
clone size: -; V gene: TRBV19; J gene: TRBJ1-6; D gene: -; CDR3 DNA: TGTGCCAGTAGTATAGGAGGGTATGGGTCACCCCTCCACTTT; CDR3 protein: CASSIGGYGSPLHF
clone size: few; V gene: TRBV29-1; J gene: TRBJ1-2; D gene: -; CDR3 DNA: TGCAGCGTTGAAGACGGGGGGTTGAGCTACACCTTC; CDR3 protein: CSVEDGGLSYTF
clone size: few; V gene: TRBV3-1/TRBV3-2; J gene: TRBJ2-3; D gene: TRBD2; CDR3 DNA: TGTGCCAGCAGCCAAGATCTTAGCGGGAGGTCAGATACGCAGTATTTT; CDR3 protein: CASSQDLSGRSDTQYF
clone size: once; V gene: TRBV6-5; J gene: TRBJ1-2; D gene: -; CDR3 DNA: TGTGCCAGCAGGTTGCAGGATATTGCTGGCTACACCTTC; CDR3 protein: CASRLQDIAGYTF
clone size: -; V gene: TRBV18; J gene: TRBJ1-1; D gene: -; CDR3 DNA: TGTGCCAGCTCACCCACCCCGGGGAGGGACACTGAAGCTTTCTTT; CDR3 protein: CASSPTPGRDTEAFF
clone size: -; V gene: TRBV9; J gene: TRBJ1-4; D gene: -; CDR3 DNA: TGTGCCAGCAGCGTAGAAGACCGAGGTGGTGAAAAACTGTTTTTT; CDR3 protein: CASSVEDRGGEKLFF
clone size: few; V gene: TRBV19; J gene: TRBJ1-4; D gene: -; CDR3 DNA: TGTGCCAGTAGTTCCAGGGACATCCGAAACGGGGAAAAACTGTTTTTT; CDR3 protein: CASSSRDIRNGEKLFF
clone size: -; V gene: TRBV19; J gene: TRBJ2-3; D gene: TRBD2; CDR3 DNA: TGTGCCAGTAGTGACCCGGGACTAGGAACAGATACGCAGTATTTT; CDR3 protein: CASSDPGLGTDTQYF
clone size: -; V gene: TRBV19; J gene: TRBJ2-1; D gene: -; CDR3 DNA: TGTGCCAGTAGTTTAACCACAGTTATTGGTGGTAATGAGCAGTTCTTC; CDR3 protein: CASSLTTVIGGNEQFF
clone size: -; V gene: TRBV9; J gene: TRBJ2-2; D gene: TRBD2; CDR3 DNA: TGTGCCAGCAGCGTAGGACTAGCGGGAAACACCGGGGAGCTGTTTTTT; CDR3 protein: CASSVGLAGNTGELFF
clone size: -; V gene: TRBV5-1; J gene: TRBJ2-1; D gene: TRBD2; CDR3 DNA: TGCGCCAGCAGCTTGGGTACTAGCGGGGGGGCCAGGTCCTACAATGAGCAGTTCTTC; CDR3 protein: CASSLGTSGGARSYNEQFF
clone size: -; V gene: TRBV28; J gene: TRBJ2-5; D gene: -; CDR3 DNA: TGTGCCAGCAGGAGGCAGTACCAAGAGACCCAGTACTTC; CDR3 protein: CASRRQYQETQYF
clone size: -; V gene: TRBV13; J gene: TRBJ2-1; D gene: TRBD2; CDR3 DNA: TGTGCCAGCAGCACCTACTTAGCGGGTGAGCAGTTCTTC; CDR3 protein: CASSTYLAGEQFF
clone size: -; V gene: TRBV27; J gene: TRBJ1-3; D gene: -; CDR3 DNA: TGTGCCAGCAGGAGAGGGGGAAATTATGGAAACACCATATATTTT; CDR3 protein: CASRRGGNYGNTIYF
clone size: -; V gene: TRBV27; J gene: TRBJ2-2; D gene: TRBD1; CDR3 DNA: TGTGCCAGCAGTTTTTTCCCGGGACAGGGGGCCGCCGGGGAGCTGTTTTTT; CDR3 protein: CASSFFPGQGAAGELFF
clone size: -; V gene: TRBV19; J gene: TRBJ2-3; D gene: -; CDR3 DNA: TGTGCCAGTAGTATAGGGCAGGACTTTACGCAGTATTTT; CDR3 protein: CASSIGQDFTQYF
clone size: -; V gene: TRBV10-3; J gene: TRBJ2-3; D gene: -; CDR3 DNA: TGTGCCATCAGCGGGGGACTGACTAGCACAGATACGCAGTATTTT; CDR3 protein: CAISGGLTSTDTQYF
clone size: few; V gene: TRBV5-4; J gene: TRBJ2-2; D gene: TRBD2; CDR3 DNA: TGTGCCAGCAGCTTGAGAAGCGGGAGTGACACCGGGGAGCTGTTTTTT; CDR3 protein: CASSLRSGSDTGELFF
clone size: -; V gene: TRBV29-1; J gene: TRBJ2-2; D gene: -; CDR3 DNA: TGCAGCGTTATCGAAATTACAGGTTGGGCCGGGGAGCTGTTTTTT; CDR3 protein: CSVIEITGWAGELFF
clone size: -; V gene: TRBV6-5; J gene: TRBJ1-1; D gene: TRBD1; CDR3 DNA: TGTGCCAGCATCAAAGATCAGGGGGTAGTCACTGAAGCTTTCTTT; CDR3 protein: CASIKDQGVVTEAFF
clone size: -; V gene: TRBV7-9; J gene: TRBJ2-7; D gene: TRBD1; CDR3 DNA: TGTGCCAGCAGCTTAGCGGGACAGGGCTACGAGCAGTACTTC; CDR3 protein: CASSLAGQGYEQYF
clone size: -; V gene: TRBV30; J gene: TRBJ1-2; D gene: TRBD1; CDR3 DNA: TGTGCCTGGTCGACAGGGGGCTTCTATGGCTACACCTTC; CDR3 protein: CAWSTGGFYGYTF
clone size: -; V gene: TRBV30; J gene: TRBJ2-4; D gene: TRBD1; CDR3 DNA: TGTGCCTGGATGGACAGGGCCTATGCCAAAAACATTCAGTACTTC; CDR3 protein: CAWMDRAYAKNIQYF
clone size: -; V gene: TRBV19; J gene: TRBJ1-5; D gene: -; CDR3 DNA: TGTGCCAGTAGTCAACACAGCAATAGCAATCAGCCCCAGCATTTT; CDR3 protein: CASSQHSNSNQPQHF
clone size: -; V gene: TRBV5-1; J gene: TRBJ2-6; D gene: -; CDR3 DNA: TGCGCCAGCAGCTCCCCGGGCTCTGGGGCCAACGTCCTGACTTTC; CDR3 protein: CASSSPGSGANVLTF
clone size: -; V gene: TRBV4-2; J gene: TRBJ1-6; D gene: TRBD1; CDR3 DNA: TGTGCCACCACGAGGGACAGGGTCAATTCACCCCTCCACTTT; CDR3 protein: CATTRDRVNSPLHF
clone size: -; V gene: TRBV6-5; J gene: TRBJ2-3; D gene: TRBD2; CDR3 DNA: TGTGCCAGCCGGACTAGCGGGAGGTCAGATACGCAGTATTTT; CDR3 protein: CASRTSGRSDTQYF
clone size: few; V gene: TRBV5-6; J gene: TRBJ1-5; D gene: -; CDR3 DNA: TGTGCCAGCAGCCGAGGGCAGGGGTCTCTGGGGCCCCAGCATTTT; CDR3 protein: CASSRGQGSLGPQHF
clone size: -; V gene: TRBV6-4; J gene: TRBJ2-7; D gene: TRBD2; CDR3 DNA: TGTGCCAGCAGACCCACCCCTCCTAGACTAGCGGGATCTTCCTACGAGCAGTACTTC; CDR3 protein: CASRPTPPRLAGSSYEQYF
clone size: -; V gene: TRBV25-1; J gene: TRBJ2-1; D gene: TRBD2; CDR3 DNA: TGTGCCAGCAGTGACCCCAGGGTTAGCGGGAGTGTCTACAATGAGCAGTTCTTC; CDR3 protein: CASSDPRVSGSVYNEQFF
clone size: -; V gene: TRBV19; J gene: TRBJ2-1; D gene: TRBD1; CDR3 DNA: TGTGCCAGTAGTATAGAAGCAGGGGGCCTTTACAATGAGCAGTTCTTC; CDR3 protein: CASSIEAGGLYNEQFF
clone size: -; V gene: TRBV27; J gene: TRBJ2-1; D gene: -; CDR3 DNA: TGTGCCAGCGCACGTAGAGATGAGCAGTTCTTC; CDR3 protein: CASARRDEQFF
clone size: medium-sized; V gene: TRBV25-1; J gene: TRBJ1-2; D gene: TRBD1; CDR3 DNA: TGTGCCAGCAGACCCGACAGGGAAGATGGCTACACCTTC; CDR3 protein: CASRPDREDGYTF
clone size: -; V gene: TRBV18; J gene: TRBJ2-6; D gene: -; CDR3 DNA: TGTGCCAGCGGGCGCTCTGGGGCCAACGTCCTGACTTTC; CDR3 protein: CASGRSGANVLTF
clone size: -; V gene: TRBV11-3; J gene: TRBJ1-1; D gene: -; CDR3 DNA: TGTGCCAGCAGCTTAGAGCGGGGCTTAATGAACACTGAAGCTTTCTTT; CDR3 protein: CASSLERGLMNTEAFF
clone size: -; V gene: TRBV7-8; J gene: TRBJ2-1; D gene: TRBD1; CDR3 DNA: TGTGCCAGCAGCTCCCAGAGGGGGCGATCCTACAATGAGCAGTTCTTC; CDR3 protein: CASSSQRGRSYNEQFF
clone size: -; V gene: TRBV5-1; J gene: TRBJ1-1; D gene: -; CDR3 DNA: TGCGCCAGCAGCTGGGGGACATTGAACACTGAAGCTTTCTTT; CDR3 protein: CASSWGTLNTEAFF
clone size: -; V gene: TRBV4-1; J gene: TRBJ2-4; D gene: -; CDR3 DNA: TGCGCCAGCAGCCAAGATAAGGCGGTCCGAGCCAAAAACATTCAGTACTTC; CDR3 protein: CASSQDKAVRAKNIQYF
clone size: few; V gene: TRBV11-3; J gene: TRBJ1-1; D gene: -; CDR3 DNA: TGTGCCAGCAGCTCCGGGGGATTGAACACTGAAGCTTTCTTT; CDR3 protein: CASSSGGLNTEAFF
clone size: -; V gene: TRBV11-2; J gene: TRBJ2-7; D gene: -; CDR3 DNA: TGTGCCAGCAGCCCACTGCCTTACGAGCAGTACTTC; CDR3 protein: CASSPLPYEQYF
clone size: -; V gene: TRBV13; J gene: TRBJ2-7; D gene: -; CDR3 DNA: TGTGCCAGCAGCTTTAGCCCACATCGGGGGGAGCAGTACTTC; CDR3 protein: CASSFSPHRGEQYF